Listed below are T cell receptor beta chains from one sample, sequenced in a study of T cell responses to AZD1222 COVID-19 vaccine. Sequencing used immunoSEQ multiplex PCR; TCRdb keeps in-frame clones, though not all of them. The table shows some 140,000 clones, with 86% occurring only once. This specimen consisted of peripheral blood, obtained on day 0 of MenACWY control vaccination. The origin of the receptors is an adult in good health. The CDR3 runs from the conserved cysteine through the conserved F or W. A D gene is named only where the DNA matches it firmly. Size values are once, few and many counts, or a class for expanded clones, and some rows have none.

D | J | V | size | DNA | CDR3
TRBD1 | TRBJ1-5 | TRBV2 | . | TGTGCCAGCAGTAAAGAGACAGGGAGGACCGGGCAGCCCCAGCATTTT | CASSKETGRTGQPQHF
TRBD2 | TRBJ2-1 | TRBV4-2 | . | TGTGCCAGCAGCCAAGATCGAAGCGGGACCTACAATGAGCAGTTCTTC | CASSQDRSGTYNEQFF
. | TRBJ2-3 | TRBV9 | . | TGTGCCAGCAGCGTCCAAGGAACCGTAGATACGCAGTATTTT | CASSVQGTVDTQYF
. | TRBJ1-3 | TRBV30 | . | TGTGCCTGGACCCGGAGGGGTGGAATCACCATATATTTT | CAWTRRGGITIYF
TRBD1 | TRBJ1-3 | TRBV6-1 | . | TGTGCCAGCAGTGAGAGGACAGGTGGAAACACCATATATTTT | CASSERTGGNTIYF
TRBD1 | TRBJ1-1 | TRBV18 | . | TGTGCCAGCTCAAGACAGGGGCACACTGAAGCTTTCTTT | CASSRQGHTEAFF
. | TRBJ1-2 | TRBV11-1 | . | TGTGCCAGCAGCGGCCGACGGGACGGAAACTATGGCTACACCTTC | CASSGRRDGNYGYTF
. | TRBJ1-2 | TRBV12-3/TRBV12-4 | . | TGTGCCAGCAGTTTATTAAGGGCCCGAGGCTACACCTTC | CASSLLRARGYTF
. | TRBJ2-3 | TRBV4-1 | . | TGCGCCAGCAGCCAAGAAGTGGCCTTGGGTGATACGCAGTATTTT | CASSQEVALGDTQYF
. | TRBJ1-2 | TRBV7-9 | . | TGTGCCAGCAGCTTAGACCGGGACGCCGCTCGTGGCTATGGCTACACCTTC | CASSLDRDAARGYGYTF
. | TRBJ1-4 | TRBV6-2/TRBV6-3 | . | TGTGCCAGCAGTTACTCTGGTGCAACTAATGAAAAACTGTTTTTT | CASSYSGATNEKLFF
. | TRBJ1-2 | TRBV2 | . | TGTGCCAGCAGTGCGGACCCGGAACCGAGAGGGGGCTACACCTTC | CASSADPEPRGGYTF
TRBD1 | TRBJ2-2 | TRBV24-1 | . | TGTGCCACCAGTGATGATGACAGGGTTGACACCGGGGAGCTGTTTTTT | CATSDDDRVDTGELFF
. | TRBJ2-2 | TRBV7-9 | . | TGTGCCAGCAGCTTAGCTTGGCAGAAACCCGGGGAGCTGTTTTTT | CASSLAWQKPGELFF
. | TRBJ2-1 | TRBV9 | . | TGTGCCAGCAGCGTAGCTGGCAGGGCGGGAAATGAGCAGTTCTTC | CASSVAGRAGNEQFF
. | TRBJ1-4 | TRBV29-1 | . | TGCAGCGTTGAGGAGGGTGGTGAAAAACTGTTTTTT | CSVEEGGEKLFF
. | TRBJ1-3 | TRBV6-5 | . | TGTGCCAGCTACGGACAGAGCAAAAACACCATATATTTT | CASYGQSKNTIYF
. | TRBJ1-5 | TRBV18 | . | TGTGCCAGCTCACCACCTACAGGGAGACTCAGCAATCAGCCCCAGCATTTT | CASSPPTGRLSNQPQHF
TRBD2 | TRBJ2-7 | TRBV20-1 | . | TGCAGTGCTAGTGCACCTAGCGGGAGTTTCTACGAGCAGTACTTC | CSASAPSGSFYEQYF
TRBD1 | TRBJ2-3 | TRBV6-6 | . | TGTGCCAGCAGTCTTAGGGGGCTAGATACGCAGTATTTT | CASSLRGLDTQYF
. | TRBJ1-3 | TRBV5-1 | . | TGCGCCAGCAGCTTGGTGGGAGACTCTGGAAACACCATATATTTT | CASSLVGDSGNTIYF
. | TRBJ2-2 | TRBV6-2/TRBV6-3 | once | TGTGCCAGCAGCCCACCCGGGGTTGGGGAGCTGTTTTTT | CASSPPGVGELFF
TRBD1 | TRBJ1-3 | TRBV11-3 | few | TGTGCCAGCAGCGCAGGACAGGGGGCCGGAAACACCATATATTTT | CASSAGQGAGNTIYF
TRBD1 | TRBJ1-3 | TRBV5-5 | . | TGTGCCAGCAGCTCGAAGGGACAGGGTCTTTCATCTGGAAACACCATATATTTT | CASSSKGQGLSSGNTIYF
. | TRBJ1-6 | TRBV7-3 | . | TGTGCCAGCAGCCCAGGTCCCCCTAATTCACCCCTCCACTTT | CASSPGPPNSPLHF
TRBD1 | TRBJ1-6 | TRBV11-3 | few | TGTGCCAGCAGCATTAACAGGGGGCGAAATTCACCCCTCCACTTT | CASSINRGRNSPLHF
TRBD2 | TRBJ2-2 | TRBV5-8 | . | TGTGCCAGCAGCGCAAGACTAGCGGGGTCCACCGGGGAGCTGTTTTTT | CASSARLAGSTGELFF
TRBD2 | TRBJ2-7 | TRBV9 | . | TGTGCCAGCAGCCTTGGACTAGCGGGCTACGAGCAGTACTTC | CASSLGLAGYEQYF
. | TRBJ2-7 | TRBV5-4 | few | TGTGCCAGCAGCCGGTGGCCGACAGGTCTCGACGAGCAGTACTTC | CASSRWPTGLDEQYF
. | TRBJ1-4 | TRBV7-9 | . | TGTGCCAGCAGCCCGACAGAGAATGAAAAACTGTTTTTT | CASSPTENEKLFF
. | TRBJ2-3 | TRBV24-1 | . | TGTGCCACCATACATAGAGGATCTTTCTACGGTGGCACAGATACGCAGTATTTT | CATIHRGSFYGGTDTQYF
. | TRBJ1-6 | TRBV7-8 | . | TGTGCCAGCAGCTCAGCAGGGAGTCCGGGTTCACCCCTCCACTTT | CASSSAGSPGSPLHF
TRBD1 | TRBJ1-1 | TRBV7-8 | . | TGTGCCAGCAGCCCTACAGGGGAGATTAGTGAAGCTTTCTTT | CASSPTGEISEAFF
TRBD1 | TRBJ1-5 | TRBV6-5 | once | TGTGCCAGCAGCCTTGGACAGGGCAATCAGCCCCAGCATTTT | CASSLGQGNQPQHF
. | TRBJ1-1 | TRBV5-6 | . | TGTGCCAGCAGCCTAGGGGCGGGGTTCGGCACTGAAGCTTTCTTT | CASSLGAGFGTEAFF
. | TRBJ1-5 | TRBV7-2 | . | TGTGCCAGCAGCCCAACAGGGAACAATCAGCCCCAGCATTTT | CASSPTGNNQPQHF
TRBD2 | TRBJ2-7 | TRBV9 | . | TGTGCCAGCAGCGTTGGAGGGACTAGCGGACCCTACGAGCAGTACTTC | CASSVGGTSGPYEQYF
. | TRBJ2-1 | TRBV19 | . | TGTGCCAGTAGTGAAACCGGAAGGAGCTCCTACAATGAGCAGTTCTTC | CASSETGRSSYNEQFF
TRBD1 | TRBJ1-3 | TRBV6-5 | . | TGTGCCAGCAGTTACTCGACAGGGGCTGGAAACACCATATATTTT | CASSYSTGAGNTIYF
. | TRBJ2-5 | TRBV7-3 | once | TGTACCAGCAGCTTAAGCGGGACAGTCCAAGAGACCCAGTACTTC | CTSSLSGTVQETQYF
. | TRBJ2-1 | TRBV5-8 | . | TGTGCCAGCAGCTTGGTCAGACAGGAGAACTTCAATAGGAATGAGCAGTTCTTC | CASSLVRQENFNRNEQFF
TRBD2 | TRBJ2-1 | TRBV6-5 | . | TGTGCCAGCGCCCGGCGGGGGGGCTTCAATGAGCAGTTCTTC | CASARRGGFNEQFF